This T cell receptor beta chain was profiled in a study of blood T cells in healthy people across ages. Using a J-beta primer mix together with a sample-barcoded 5' primer, a second PCR was run for roughly 6 to 12 cycles. TCRdb reanalysed the 5' RACE reads using MiXCR and keeps one entry per CDR3 protein. The sample consists of around 520,000 distinct CDR3 sequences, about 28% of them appearing once. Study outcomes and limitations: Naive T cell percentage showed a strong correlation with the diversity of TCR beta.

This clonotype was observed many times. Its cognate antigen is unknown. This CDR3 is 15 amino acids long. Germline lookup yields CDR1 DFQATT and CDR2 SNEGSKA (reference sequence). V gave up 0 bases and J gave up 4 bases; unmatched junction bases: 3. These same data were also listed under a study on T cells of mothers and their children.

The chain combines TRBV20-1 with TRBJ1-4; 9 positions match TRBD1. This clonotype originated in a boy aged 2 to 10 in good health. The sample taken for sequencing was blood. CDR3 sequence reads: CSARDAGQGNEKLFF. The CDR3 DNA sequence: TGCAGTGCTAGAGATGCGGGACAGGGTAATGAAAAACTGTTTTTT.